The T cell receptor beta chain under discussion was sequenced for a study of CD4 T cells in relation to SARS-CoV-2 and coronaviruses. Concerning this clone: The antigen is undetermined.

This CDR3 spans 15 amino acids. In germline, CDR1 is MDHEN, CDR2 SYDVKM. Trimming shortened V by 5 bases and J by 8 bases, and 18 bases separated the two germline ends. Survey-level TCR-beta sequencing used DNA from CEF-cultured naive and memory CD4+ T cells. Sequencing used immunoSEQ multiplex PCR; TCRdb keeps in-frame clones, though not all of them. The profile shows approximately 36,000 clones, approximately 80% of them singletons. The chain links TRBV28 to TRBJ1-4, with a tentative D call TRBD1 (6 bases). What was sequenced was memory CD4+ T cells from PBMCs, cultured in vitro. This clonotype was sampled from an adult with COVID-19. CDR3 residues: CASSPWGGRREKLFF. The CDR3 nucleotides are TGTGCCAGCAGTCCCTGGGGGGGCCGCCGAGAAAAACTGTTTTTT.